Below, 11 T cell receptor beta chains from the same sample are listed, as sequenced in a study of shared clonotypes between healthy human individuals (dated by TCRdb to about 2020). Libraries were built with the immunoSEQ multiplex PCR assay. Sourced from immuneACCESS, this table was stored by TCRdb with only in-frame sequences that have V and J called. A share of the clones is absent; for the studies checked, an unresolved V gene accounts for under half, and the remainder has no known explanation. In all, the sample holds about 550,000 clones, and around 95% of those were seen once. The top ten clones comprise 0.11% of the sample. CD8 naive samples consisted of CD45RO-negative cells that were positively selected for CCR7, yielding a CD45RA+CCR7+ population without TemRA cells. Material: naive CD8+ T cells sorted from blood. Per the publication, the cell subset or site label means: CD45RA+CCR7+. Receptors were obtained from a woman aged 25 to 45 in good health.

CDR3 sequence: CASSGPSGPASTDTQYF. The DNA for the CDR3 is TGTGCCAGCAGCGGCCCGAGCGGACCGGCTAGCACAGATACGCAGTATTTT. The rearrangement joins TRBV5-6 to TRBJ2-3; D is possibly TRBD2 (5 bases). V lost 4 bases and J lost 0, with 18 bases in between. This CDR3 is 17 amino acids long. Germline V gives CDR1 SGHDT, CDR2 YYEEEE.

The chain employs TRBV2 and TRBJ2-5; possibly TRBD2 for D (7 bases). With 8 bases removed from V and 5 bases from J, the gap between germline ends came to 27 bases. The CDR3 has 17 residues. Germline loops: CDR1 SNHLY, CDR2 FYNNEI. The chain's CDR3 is CASDRGGGGGNRETQYF. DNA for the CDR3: TGTGCCAGCGATAGGGGGGGCGGTGGAGGGAATAGGGAGACCCAGTACTTC.

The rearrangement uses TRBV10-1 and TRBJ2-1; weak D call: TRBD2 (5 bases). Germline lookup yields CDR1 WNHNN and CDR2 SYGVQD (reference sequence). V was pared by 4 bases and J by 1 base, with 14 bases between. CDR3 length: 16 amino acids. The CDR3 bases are TGCGCCAGCAGTGGAGGCAAACCGGGATCCTACAATGAGCAGTTCTTC. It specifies CASSGGKPGSYNEQFF.

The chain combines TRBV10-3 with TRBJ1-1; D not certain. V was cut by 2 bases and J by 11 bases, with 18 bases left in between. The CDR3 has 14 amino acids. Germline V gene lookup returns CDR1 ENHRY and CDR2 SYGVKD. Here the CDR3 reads CAISEPTQALEAFF. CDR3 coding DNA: TGTGCCATCAGTGAGCCGACACAAGCCCTAGAGGCTTTCTTT.

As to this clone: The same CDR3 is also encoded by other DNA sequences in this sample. CDR3 bases: TGTGCCAGCAGCGAAAGACAGAACACCGGGGAGCTGTTTTTT. It translates to CASSERQNTGELFF. The rearrangement uses TRBV2 and TRBJ2-2, with no clear D. This CDR3 is 14 amino acids long. The V end was cut by 6 bases, the J end by 1 base, with 9 bases between. Germline V gene sequence: CDR1 SNHLY, CDR2 FYNNEI.

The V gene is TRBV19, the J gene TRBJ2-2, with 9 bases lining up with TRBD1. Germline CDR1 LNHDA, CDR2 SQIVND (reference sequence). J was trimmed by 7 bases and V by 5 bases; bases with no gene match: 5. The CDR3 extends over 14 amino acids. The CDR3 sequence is CASSFTGGFGELFF. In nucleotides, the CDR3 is TGTGCCAGTAGTTTCACAGGGGGCTTCGGGGAGCTGTTTTTT.

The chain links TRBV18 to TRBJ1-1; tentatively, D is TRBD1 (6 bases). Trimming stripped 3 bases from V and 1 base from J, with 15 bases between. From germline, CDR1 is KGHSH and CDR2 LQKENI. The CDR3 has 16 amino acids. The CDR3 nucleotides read TGTGCCAGCTCACCCCTCCCCGGGACAAAGAACACTGAAGCTTTCTTT. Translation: CASSPLPGTKNTEAFF.

The CDR3 loop reads CASSIYSYEQYF. DNA for the CDR3: TGTGCCAGCAGCATCTACTCCTACGAGCAGTACTTC. The J gene is TRBJ2-7, the V gene TRBV5-4; no clear D. CDR1 and CDR2 from the germline V gene are SGHNT and YYREEE (reference sequence). This CDR3 has 12 amino acids. The V gene lost 4 bases and the J gene lost 0 bases, with 5 bases spanning the gap.

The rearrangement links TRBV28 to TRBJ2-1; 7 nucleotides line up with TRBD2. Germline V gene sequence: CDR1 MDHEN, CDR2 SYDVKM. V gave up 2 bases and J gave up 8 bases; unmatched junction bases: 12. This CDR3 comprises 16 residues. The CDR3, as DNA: TGTGCCAGCAGTTTAGGGACTCGGGACTATCACGATGAGCAGTTCTTC. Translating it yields CASSLGTRDYHDEQFF.

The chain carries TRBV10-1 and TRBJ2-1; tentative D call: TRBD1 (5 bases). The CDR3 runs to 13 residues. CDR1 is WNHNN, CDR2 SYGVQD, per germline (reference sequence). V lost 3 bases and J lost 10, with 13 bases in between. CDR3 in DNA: TGCGCCAGCAGTGAATGGGAAGGGGTCGAGCAGTTCTTC. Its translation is CASSEWEGVEQFF.

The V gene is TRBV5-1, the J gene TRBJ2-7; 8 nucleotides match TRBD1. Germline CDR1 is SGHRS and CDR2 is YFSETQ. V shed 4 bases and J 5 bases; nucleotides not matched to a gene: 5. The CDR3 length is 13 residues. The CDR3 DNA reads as TGCGCCAGCAGCAAGGACAGGGTCCACGAGCAGTACTTC. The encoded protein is CASSKDRVHEQYF.